The clone carrying this T cell receptor beta chain turned up a few times. The antigen is undetermined. CDR1 and CDR2 (germline): SGHRS, YFSETQ. Trimming removed 6 bases from V and 2 bases from J, with 9 bases in between. This CDR3 contains 14 residues. TCRdb ran MiXCR on the RACE reads and lists one entry per CDR3 protein. The table has roughly 90,000 distinct CDR3 sequences, about 11% seen once; the top ten hold around 1%. Described time point: patch test 3, about 24 weeks after DPC sensitization. Stated treatment: therapeutic diphenylcyclopropenone sensitization with weekly scalp DPC. These data originate in a study of human T cells and chemical hapten exposure. Whole-study findings and limits: Having alopecia, donors may respond immunologically unlike healthy people. Expanded TCRs grouped into significantly more large CDR3 similarity clusters than controls produced.

The sequence was obtained from a woman younger than 45 with alopecia areata. Some clones in this sample may be carry-over from other donors' samples. The sample in question was whole blood, obtained in connection with sensitization to the hapten diphenylcyclopropenone (DPC). The J gene is TRBJ2-6, the V gene TRBV5-1; D gene unclear. The CDR3 DNA reads as TGCGCCAGCATCCCGGGCCCTGGGGCCAACGTCCTGACTTTC. Translation gives CASIPGPGANVLTF.